Listed below are T cell receptor beta chains from one sample, sequenced in a study of blood T cell repertoires in COVID-19. Libraries were prepared by immunoSEQ multiplex PCR; TCRdb keeps only in-frame clonotypes and omits some of them. The sample has approximately 190,000 clones; roughly four fifths are singletons. Specimen: peripheral blood. The receptors were sampled from a woman between 40 and 55 years old with acute or convalescent COVID-19. Each CDR3 is given with its conserved first and last residue. A D gene is named only where the DNA matches it firmly. The size field is filled for only some rows; it gives once, few, many or a size class.

D	V	J	size	DNA	CDR3
TRBD2	TRBV7-9	TRBJ2-2	-	TGTGCCAGCAGCTTAAGAGCGGGGGGAACCGGGGAGCTGTTTTTT	CASSLRAGGTGELFF
TRBD2	TRBV29-1	TRBJ2-5	-	TGCAGCGTTGAGGGGCGGGAGGGCTCCCTAAGCCCAGAGACCCAGTACTTC	CSVEGREGSLSPETQYF
TRBD1	TRBV5-4	TRBJ1-6	-	TGTGCCAGCAGCTTGGACGGGACAGCCGTATCCCTCCACTTT	CASSLDGTAVSLHF
-	TRBV7-2	TRBJ2-2	-	TGTGCCAGCAGCGTGGTTTGGGGCTACAGGGAGCTGTTTTTT	CASSVVWGYRELFF
-	TRBV28	TRBJ1-1	once	TGTGCCAGCACCCCGGGACAACCGAACACTGAAGCTTTCTTT	CASTPGQPNTEAFF
TRBD2	TRBV27	TRBJ2-2	-	TGTGCCAGCAGTCCTACACGGGAGGGCCGGGTATTTTTT	CASSPTREGRVFF
-	TRBV2	TRBJ2-1	-	TGTGCCAGCTCTAAGGACAGACCCAATGAGCAGTTCTTC	CASSKDRPNEQFF
TRBD2	TRBV24-1	TRBJ2-7	-	TGTGCCACCAGTGATTCCAGACTAGCGGGAGGTGACGAGCAGTACTTC	CATSDSRLAGGDEQYF
-	TRBV3-1/TRBV3-2	TRBJ2-2	-	TGTGCCAGCAGCCAAAGAGGCGCCGGGGAGCTGTTTTTT	CASSQRGAGELFF
-	TRBV5-1	TRBJ2-3	-	TGCGCCAGCAGCGTCGGGACACCTATCACAGATACGCAGTATTTT	CASSVGTPITDTQYF
-	TRBV20-1	TRBJ1-1	-	TGCAGTGCCGGTGGGAGGGCAAAAGCTTTCTTT	CSAGGRAKAFF
TRBD2	TRBV29-1	TRBJ2-1	-	TGCAGCGTTGTGTCGGGGGGGGCGTTTAATGAGCAGTTCTTC	CSVVSGGAFNEQFF
TRBD2	TRBV28	TRBJ2-5	once	TGTGCCAGCAGTTTACATTACGAGCTAGCGGGAGAAATGAGGGAGACCCAGTACTTC	CASSLHYELAGEMRETQYF
-	TRBV19	TRBJ1-1	once	TGTGCCAGTAGAGTACGGGCTCCGGGAACTGAAGCTTTCTTT	CASRVRAPGTEAFF
-	TRBV3-1/TRBV3-2	TRBJ2-4	-	TGTGCCAGCAGCCAAGATACTTTGCCGGGGACTCCTCGGGCCAAAAACATTCAGTACTTC	CASSQDTLPGTPRAKNIQYF
TRBD2	TRBV28	TRBJ2-1	-	TGTGCCAGCAGTTTAGCTACTAGCGGGAGTAATGAGCAGTTCTTC	CASSLATSGSNEQFF
-	TRBV12-3/TRBV12-4	TRBJ1-2	-	TGTGCCAGCAGTTTTCCAGGGCATGGCTACACCTTC	CASSFPGHGYTF
-	TRBV6-5	TRBJ1-4	-	TGTGCCAGCCGCCTGCAACCGGGGGGAAAACTGTTTTTT	CASRLQPGGKLFF
-	TRBV27	TRBJ2-3	-	TGTGCCAGCAGTTTAAGTCGTGGGGCGATCTACACAGATACGCAGTATTTT	CASSLSRGAIYTDTQYF
-	TRBV7-8	TRBJ1-2	-	TGTGCCAGCAGCCCACGGACAGTCCTACGTCATGGCTACACCTTC	CASSPRTVLRHGYTF
TRBD1	TRBV18	TRBJ2-6	-	TGTGCCAGCTCACCGGGACAGTCTGGGGCCAACGTCCTGACTTTC	CASSPGQSGANVLTF
-	TRBV6-6	TRBJ2-3	-	TGTGCCAGCGGAGAACCGAACACAGATACGCAGTATTTT	CASGEPNTDTQYF
TRBD1	TRBV11-2	TRBJ1-6	-	TGTGCCAGCAGCCCCCTGACAGGGTTGGGTTCACCCCTCCACTTT	CASSPLTGLGSPLHF
TRBD1	TRBV27	TRBJ1-5	once	TGTGCCAGCAGTGAAGGGGGACAGGGCGGGAATCAGCCCCAGCATTTT	CASSEGGQGGNQPQHF
-	TRBV5-4	TRBJ1-2	-	TGTGCCAGCAGCTTGTTGGGTGGAGTAGATGGCTACACCTTC	CASSLLGGVDGYTF
-	TRBV28	TRBJ1-4	-	TGTGCCAGCAGCTCAGCGGGTCTGGGCGGGGAAAAACTGTTTTTT	CASSSAGLGGEKLFF
-	TRBV19	TRBJ2-7	once	TGTGCCAGTAGCCAAAACTACGAGCAGTACTTC	CASSQNYEQYF
-	TRBV30	TRBJ1-6	-	TGTGCCTGGAGTGGCCCCGCGGGGTATAATTCACCCCTCCACTTT	CAWSGPAGYNSPLHF
-	TRBV28	TRBJ1-2	-	TGTGCCAGCAGTCCCCGGAGTGGCCTGTTTGGCTACACCTTC	CASSPRSGLFGYTF
TRBD1	TRBV7-9	TRBJ1-2	-	TGTGCCAGCAGCCCCCCAGGGGGCGAAGAAGGCTACACCTTC	CASSPPGGEEGYTF
-	TRBV18	TRBJ2-1	-	TGTGCCAGCTCACCGCCCCGTTCGTTATCAGTCAACAATGAGCAGTTCTTC	CASSPPRSLSVNNEQFF
TRBD2	TRBV6-5	TRBJ2-7	-	TGTGCCAGCAGTTACGAGCGGGGGGGCTACGAGCAGTACTTC	CASSYERGGYEQYF
-	TRBV30	TRBJ1-6	few	TGTGCCTGGAATATAATAGGGCAGGGCGACGGCAATTCACCCCTCCACTTT	CAWNIIGQGDGNSPLHF
TRBD2	TRBV28	TRBJ2-1	-	TGTGCCAGCAGTTTCGTCGGGGGGGTTAGCGAGCAGTTCTTC	CASSFVGGVSEQFF
TRBD1	TRBV5-1	TRBJ1-1	-	TGCGCCAGCAGCTTGTCATTGGGGACAGAGAACACTGAAGCTTTCTTT	CASSLSLGTENTEAFF
-	TRBV5-1	TRBJ2-7	-	TGCGCCAGCAGCCTCCTAGACCCCTACGAGCAGTACTTC	CASSLLDPYEQYF
-	TRBV28	TRBJ1-2	-	TGTGCCAGCAGTCCAGGGGATTATGGCTACACCTTC	CASSPGDYGYTF
-	TRBV6-6	TRBJ1-5	-	TGTGCCAGCAGTACAGGTATTTTTCTCGCCCAGCATTTT	CASSTGIFLAQHF
-	TRBV28	TRBJ2-2	-	TGTGCCAGCAGTTTAGGGGGCGCGGTCACCGGGGAGCTGTTTTTT	CASSLGGAVTGELFF
TRBD1	TRBV27	TRBJ2-6	-	TGTGCCAGCAGCCCCAGGGGGACTGGGGCCAACGTCCTGACTTTC	CASSPRGTGANVLTF